This TCR beta chain derives from a study of shared clonotypes between healthy human individuals. Method: immunoSEQ multiplex PCR; TCRdb's copy keeps in-frame clones and lacks some. The sample has around 2.1 million clones; around 95% are singletons. J lost 12 bases, V lost 1 base, and 17 bases had no gene match. Germline loops: CDR1 LGHNA, CDR2 YSLEER. There are 16 residues in the CDR3. The receptor's source is a man between 18 and 35 years old in good health. Sequencing was carried out using naive CD4+ T cells sorted from blood. Subset noted: CD45RA+ positively selected. This chain connects TRBV4-3 to TRBJ1-1; TRBD1 agrees at 7 bases. This chain's CDR3 is CASSQAARLQGGVPFF. As DNA, the CDR3 is TGCGCCAGCAGCCAAGCTGCCCGCCTCCAGGGGGGCGTCCCTTTCTTT.